These T cell receptor beta chains were read from a single sample in a study of Graves' ophthalmopathy and Graves' hyperthyroidism. TCRdb reprocessed the multiplex PCR reads via MiXCR and lists one record per CDR3 protein. The sample carries around 400,000 distinct CDR3 sequences, around 21% recorded once. Specimen: peripheral blood. These receptors were collected from a woman between 18 and 29 years old with stable Graves' hyperthyroidism. Both conserved end residues are trimmed from each CDR3. Fields, in order: J gene, V gene, CDR3 protein.

TRBJ1-3 TRBV19 ASRSTGNTIY
TRBJ1-1 TRBV2 ASSEGFNTEAF
TRBJ1-2 TRBV6-1 ASSPIAVGYGYT
TRBJ1-2 TRBV2 ASRRGTNYGYT
TRBJ1-2 TRBV24-1 ATSPGHNYGYT
TRBJ2-2 TRBV28 ASSPAGELF
TRBJ2-2 TRBV20-1 SASERETGELF
TRBJ2-5 TRBV4-3 ASSQAYPQLAGETQY
TRBJ2-7 TRBV27 ASSSISGRSLGEQY
TRBJ1-1 TRBV7-3 ASSLTGREGTEAF
TRBJ2-7 TRBV5-1 ASSGNTGPYEQY
TRBJ2-5 TRBV6-5 ASKPYPGTGIRETQY
TRBJ2-7 TRBV29-1 SVEVAGGEGVSSYEQY
TRBJ2-5 TRBV28 ASSTQGAGETQY
TRBJ1-6 TRBV28 ASSLRVTGRVYNSPLH
TRBJ2-7 TRBV7-3 ASSSSGAGVLIDEQY
TRBJ2-2 TRBV7-8 ASSFLAGRGTGELC
TRBJ2-7 TRBV6-4 ASLDPDRGLHYEQY
TRBJ1-1 TRBV3-1 ASSPRGLMNTEAF
TRBJ2-7 TRBV27 ASTLRDQTYEQY
TRBJ2-3 TRBV5-1 ASSFSGLTDTQY
TRBJ1-3 TRBV30 AWNLNSGNTIY
TRBJ1-1 TRBV28 ASSLGQGETEAF
TRBJ2-5 TRBV4-1 ASSQLAGAPETQY
TRBJ2-7 TRBV20-1 SASHQMRPGTYEQY
TRBJ1-5 TRBV6-5 ASSWDQPQH
TRBJ1-3 TRBV27 ASSLWNRESGNTIY
TRBJ1-2 TRBV4-1 ASSQIPPSGYGYT
TRBJ1-1 TRBV29-1 SAAGTLNTEAF
TRBJ2-5 TRBV6-5 ASSYRAQETQY